The sequence of this TCR beta chain was determined in a study of cytomegalovirus exposure and HLA in healthy donors. CDR1 is SGHDT and CDR2 is YYEEEE in the germline V gene. The CDR3 sequence is 15 residues long. General observations from the study: The study found most TCR sequences rare, yet found some public TCRs in many donors. In a later analysis, HLA-C alleles had the fewest associated TCRs, DRB1 alleles the most. Later examination showed HLA-associated TCR beta chains had greater clonal expansion than equally common others.

Note on this clone: Its matching antigen is unknown. The junction shows a germline mismatch at one end, possibly a read error.

Amplification used 60 Vbeta primers and 13 Jbeta primers. Repertoires were generated with immunoSEQ multiplex PCR, while TCRdb's copy carries only in-frame clones and drops some. The table has some 150,000 clones, around three fifths seen once. Participants comprised healthy donors of bone marrow. Sample: PBMCs. The chain uses TRBV5-6 and TRBJ1-4; D perhaps matches TRBD1 (5 bases). The sequence was obtained from a woman in her 30s in good health and CMV-seropositive. DNA for the CDR3: TGTGCCAGCGGAACCCCCGGGGGTTCTAATGAAATACTGTTTTTT. This codes for CASGTPGGSNEILFF.